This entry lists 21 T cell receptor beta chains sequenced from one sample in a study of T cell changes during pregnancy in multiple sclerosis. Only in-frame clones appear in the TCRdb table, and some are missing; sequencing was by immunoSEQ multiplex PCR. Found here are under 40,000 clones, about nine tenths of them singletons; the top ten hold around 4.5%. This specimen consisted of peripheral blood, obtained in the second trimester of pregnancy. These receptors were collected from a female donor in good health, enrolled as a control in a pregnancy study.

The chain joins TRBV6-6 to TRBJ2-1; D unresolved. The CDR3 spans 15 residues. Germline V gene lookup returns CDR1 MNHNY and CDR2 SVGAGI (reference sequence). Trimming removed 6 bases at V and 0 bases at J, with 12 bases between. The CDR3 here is CASSPTRSSYNEQFF. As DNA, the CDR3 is TGTGCCAGCAGCCCAACCCGTAGCTCCTACAATGAGCAGTTCTTC.

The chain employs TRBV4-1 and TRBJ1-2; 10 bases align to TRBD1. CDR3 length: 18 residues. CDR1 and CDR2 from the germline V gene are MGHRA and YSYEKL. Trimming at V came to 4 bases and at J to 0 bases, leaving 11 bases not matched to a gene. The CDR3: CASSPEKGTGVSNYGYTF. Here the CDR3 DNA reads TGCGCCAGCAGCCCAGAAAAAGGGACAGGGGTATCTAACTATGGCTACACCTTC.

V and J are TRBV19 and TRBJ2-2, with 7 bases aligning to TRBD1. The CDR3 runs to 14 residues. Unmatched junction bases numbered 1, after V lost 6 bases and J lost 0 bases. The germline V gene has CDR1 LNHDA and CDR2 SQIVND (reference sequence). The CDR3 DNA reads TGTGCCAGTAGCCAGGGGGCGAACACCGGGGAGCTGTTTTTT. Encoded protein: CASSQGANTGELFF.

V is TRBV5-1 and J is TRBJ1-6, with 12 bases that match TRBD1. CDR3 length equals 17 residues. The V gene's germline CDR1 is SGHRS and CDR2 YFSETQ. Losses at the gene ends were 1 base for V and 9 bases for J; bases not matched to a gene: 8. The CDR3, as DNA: TGCGCCAGCAGCTTGCCCGCGGGACAGGGGGCGTCTTCACCCCTCCACTTT. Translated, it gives CASSLPAGQGASSPLHF. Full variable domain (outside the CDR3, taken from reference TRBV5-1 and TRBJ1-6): KAGVTQTPRYLIKTRGQQVTLSCSPISGHRSVSWYQQTPGQGLQFLFEYFSETQRNKGNFPGRFSGRQFSNSRSEMNVSTLELGDSALYLCASSLPAGQGASSPLHFGNGTRLTVT.

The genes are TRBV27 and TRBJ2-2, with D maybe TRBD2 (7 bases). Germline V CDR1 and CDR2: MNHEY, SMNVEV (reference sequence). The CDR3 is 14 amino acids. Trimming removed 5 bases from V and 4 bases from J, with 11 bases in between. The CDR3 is CASSRGGGTGELFF. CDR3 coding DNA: TGTGCCAGCAGTAGGGGAGGGGGCACCGGGGAGCTGTTTTTT.

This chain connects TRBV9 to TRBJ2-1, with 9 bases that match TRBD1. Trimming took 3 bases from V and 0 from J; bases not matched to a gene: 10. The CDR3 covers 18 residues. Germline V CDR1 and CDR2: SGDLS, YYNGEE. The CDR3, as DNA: TGTGCCAGCAGCGGCCGGGACAGGGATCAAAGCTCCTACAATGAGCAGTTCTTC. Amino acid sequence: CASSGRDRDQSSYNEQFF.

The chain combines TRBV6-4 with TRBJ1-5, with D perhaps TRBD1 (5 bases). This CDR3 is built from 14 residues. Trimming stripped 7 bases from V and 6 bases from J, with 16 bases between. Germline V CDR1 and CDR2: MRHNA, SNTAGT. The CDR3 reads CASMGGVASQPQHF. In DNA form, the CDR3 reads TGTGCCAGCATGGGGGGGGTTGCGAGTCAGCCCCAGCATTTT.

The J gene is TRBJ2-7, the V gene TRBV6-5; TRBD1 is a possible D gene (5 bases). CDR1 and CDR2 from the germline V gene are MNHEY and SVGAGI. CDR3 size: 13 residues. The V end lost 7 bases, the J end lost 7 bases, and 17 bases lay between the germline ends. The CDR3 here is CASTPIGVGEQYF. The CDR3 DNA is TGTGCCAGCACTCCCATAGGGGTTGGGGAGCAGTACTTC.

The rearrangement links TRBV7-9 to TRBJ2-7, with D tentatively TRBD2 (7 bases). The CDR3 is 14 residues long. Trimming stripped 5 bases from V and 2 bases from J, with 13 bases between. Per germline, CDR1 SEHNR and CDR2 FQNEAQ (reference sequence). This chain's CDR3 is CASSPRGGPYEQYF. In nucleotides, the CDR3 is TGTGCCAGCAGCCCTCGCGGGGGCCCCTACGAGCAGTACTTC.

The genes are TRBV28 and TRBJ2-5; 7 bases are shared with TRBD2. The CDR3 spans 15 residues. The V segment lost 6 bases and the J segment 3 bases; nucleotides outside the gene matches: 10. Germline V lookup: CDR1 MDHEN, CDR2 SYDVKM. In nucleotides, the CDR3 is TGTGCCAGCAGGCGTCCGGGAGGAGGGAAAGAGACCCAGTACTTC. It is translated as CASRRPGGGKETQYF.

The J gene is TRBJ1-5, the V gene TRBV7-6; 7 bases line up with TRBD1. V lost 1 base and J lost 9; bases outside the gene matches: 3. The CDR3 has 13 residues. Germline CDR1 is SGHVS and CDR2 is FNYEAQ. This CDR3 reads CASSLERGRPQHF. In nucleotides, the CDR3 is TGTGCCAGCAGCTTAGAAAGGGGGCGGCCCCAGCATTTT.

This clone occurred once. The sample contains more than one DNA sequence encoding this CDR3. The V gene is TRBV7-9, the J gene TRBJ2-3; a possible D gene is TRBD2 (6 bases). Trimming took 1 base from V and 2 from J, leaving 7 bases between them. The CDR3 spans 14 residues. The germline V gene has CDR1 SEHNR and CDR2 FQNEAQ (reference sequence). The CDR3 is CASSLGDSTDTQYF. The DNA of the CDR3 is TGTGCCAGCAGCTTAGGGGACTCCACAGATACGCAGTATTTT.

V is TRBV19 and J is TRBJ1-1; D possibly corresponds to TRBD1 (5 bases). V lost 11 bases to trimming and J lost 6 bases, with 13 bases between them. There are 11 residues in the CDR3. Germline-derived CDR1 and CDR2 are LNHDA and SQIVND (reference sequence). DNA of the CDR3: TGTGCCCCCTTGGGGGGGGCTGAAGCTTTCTTT. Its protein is CAPLGGAEAFF.

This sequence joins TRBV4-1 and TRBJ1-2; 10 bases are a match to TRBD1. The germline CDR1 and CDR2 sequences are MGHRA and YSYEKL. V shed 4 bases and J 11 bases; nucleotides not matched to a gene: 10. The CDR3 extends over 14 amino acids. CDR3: CASSPRAGQGTYTF. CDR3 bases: TGCGCCAGCAGCCCACGGGCGGGACAGGGGACGTACACCTTC.

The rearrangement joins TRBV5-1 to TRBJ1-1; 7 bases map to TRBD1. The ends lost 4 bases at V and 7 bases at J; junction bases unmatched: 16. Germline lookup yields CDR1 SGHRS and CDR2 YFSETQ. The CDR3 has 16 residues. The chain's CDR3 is CASSPPSGTVEYEAFF. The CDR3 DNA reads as TGCGCCAGCAGCCCTCCATCCGGGACAGTGGAATATGAAGCTTTCTTT.

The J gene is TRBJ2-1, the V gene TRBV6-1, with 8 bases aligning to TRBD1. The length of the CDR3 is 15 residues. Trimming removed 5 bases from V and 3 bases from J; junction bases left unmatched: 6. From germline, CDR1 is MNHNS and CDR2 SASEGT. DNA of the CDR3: TGTGCCAGCAGTCTACAGGGGGGACACTACAATGAGCAGTTCTTC. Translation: CASSLQGGHYNEQFF.

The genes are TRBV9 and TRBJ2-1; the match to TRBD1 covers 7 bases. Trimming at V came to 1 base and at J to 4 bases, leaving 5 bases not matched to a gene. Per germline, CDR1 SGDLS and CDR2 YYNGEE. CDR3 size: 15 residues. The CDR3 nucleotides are TGTGCCAGCAGCGTAACAGGGGATCGGTACAATGAGCAGTTCTTC. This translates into CASSVTGDRYNEQFF.

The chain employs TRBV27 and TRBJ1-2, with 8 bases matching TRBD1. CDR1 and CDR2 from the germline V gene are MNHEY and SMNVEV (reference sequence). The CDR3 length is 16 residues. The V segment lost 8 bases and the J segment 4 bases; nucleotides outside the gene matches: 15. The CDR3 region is CASRKNAQGGIYGYTF. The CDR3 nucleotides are TGTGCCAGCCGAAAAAACGCACAGGGGGGGATCTATGGCTACACCTTC.

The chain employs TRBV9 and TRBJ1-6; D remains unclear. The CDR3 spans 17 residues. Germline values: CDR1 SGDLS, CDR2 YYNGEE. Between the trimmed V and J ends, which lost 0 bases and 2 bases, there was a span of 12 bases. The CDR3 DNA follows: TGTGCCAGCAGCGTAGGTCTCCCTGGCCCCTATAATTCACCCCTCCACTTT. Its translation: CASSVGLPGPYNSPLHF.

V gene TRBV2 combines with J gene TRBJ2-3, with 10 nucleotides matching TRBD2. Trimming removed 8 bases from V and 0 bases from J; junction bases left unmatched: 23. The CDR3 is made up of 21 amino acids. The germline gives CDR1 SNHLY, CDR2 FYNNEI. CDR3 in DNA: TGTGCCAGCTTCGGGATTCGAATCAGAAGGGGACTAGCGAGTAGCACAGATACGCAGTATTTT. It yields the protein CASFGIRIRRGLASSTDTQYF.

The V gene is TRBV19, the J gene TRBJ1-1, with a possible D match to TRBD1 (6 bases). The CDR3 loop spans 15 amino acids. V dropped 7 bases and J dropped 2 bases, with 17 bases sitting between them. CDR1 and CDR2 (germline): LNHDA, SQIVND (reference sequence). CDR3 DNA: TGTGCCAGTACCTCGAGGGGGAGCGGAAACACTGAAGCTTTCTTT. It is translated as CASTSRGSGNTEAFF. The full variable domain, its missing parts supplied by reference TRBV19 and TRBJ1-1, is DGGITQSPKYLFRKEGQNVTLSCEQNLNHDAMYWYRQDPGQGLRLIYYSQIVNDFQKGDIAEGYSVSREKKESFPLTVTSAQKNPTAFYLCASTSRGSGNTEAFFGQGTRLTVV.